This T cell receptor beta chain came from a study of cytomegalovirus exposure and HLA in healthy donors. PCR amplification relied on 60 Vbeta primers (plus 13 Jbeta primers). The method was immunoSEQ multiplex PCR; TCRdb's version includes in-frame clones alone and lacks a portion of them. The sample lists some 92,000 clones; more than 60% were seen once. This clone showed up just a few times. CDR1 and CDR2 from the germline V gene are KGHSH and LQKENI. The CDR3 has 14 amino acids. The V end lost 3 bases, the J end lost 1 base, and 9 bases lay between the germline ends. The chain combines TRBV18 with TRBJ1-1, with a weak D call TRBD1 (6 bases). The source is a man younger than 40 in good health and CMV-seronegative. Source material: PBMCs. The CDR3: CASSPGQRNTEAFF. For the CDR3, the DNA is TGTGCCAGCTCACCCGGACAGAGGAACACTGAAGCTTTCTTT.